One and the same sample provided the 27 T cell receptor beta chains below, sequenced in a study of CD8 T cells in Susac syndrome. Random hexamers primed reverse transcription of about 0.5 to 1 ug RNA. TCRdb reprocessed the immunoSEQ multiplex PCR reads via MiXCR and lists one record per CDR3 protein. The data contain 150,000 to 200,000 distinct CDR3 sequences, around 95% of them seen just once; the ten biggest clones take up 0.15% to 0.2%. Sequencing used CD8+ T cells from PBMCs. These receptors all stem from a human donor with multiple sclerosis.

The chain has TRBV5-1 and TRBJ2-7; D tentatively reads TRBD1 or TRBD2 (5 bases each). Germline loops: CDR1 SGHRS, CDR2 YFSETQ. The length of the CDR3 is 13 residues. With 3 bases removed from V and 3 bases from J, the gap between germline ends came to 10 bases. The CDR3 region is CASSWGIDYEQYF. In nucleotides, the CDR3 is TGCGCCAGCAGCTGGGGGATAGACTACGAGCAGTACTTC.

The chain combines TRBV27 with TRBJ2-1; either TRBD1 or TRBD2 may supply D (5 bases each). The CDR3 is 14 amino acids. Germline CDR1 is MNHEY and CDR2 is SMNVEV (reference sequence). The V end lost 5 bases, the J end lost 8 bases, and 16 bases lay between the germline ends. DNA for the CDR3: TGTGCCAGCAGTCAGGGACCCCTGAGCGATGAGCAGTTCTTC. Translation gives CASSQGPLSDEQFF.

The chain's CDR3 is CASSQDAISGRVTDTQYF. The CDR3 DNA reads as TGTGCCAGCAGCCAAGACGCGATTAGCGGGAGGGTCACAGATACGCAGTATTTT. This chain uses TRBV3-1 with TRBJ2-3; 11 bases fit TRBD2. V shed 0 bases, J shed 2 bases, and the junction held 7 bases outside the gene matches. The CDR3 totals 18 residues. Per germline, CDR1 LGHDT and CDR2 YNNKEL (reference sequence).

This sequence joins TRBV5-1 and TRBJ2-1; TRBD2 agrees at 9 bases. There are 15 residues in the CDR3. Germline loops: CDR1 SGHRS, CDR2 YFSETQ. V shed 0 bases, J shed 4 bases, and the junction held 2 bases outside the gene matches. The CDR3 sequence: CASSLVAGGYNEQFF. The CDR3 DNA reads TGCGCCAGCAGCTTGGTGGCGGGGGGGTACAATGAGCAGTTCTTC.

The gene calls are TRBV3-1 and TRBJ1-2; tentative D call: TRBD1 (5 bases). The CDR3 runs 15 residues. Trimming pared 1 base from V and 7 bases from J, leaving 16 bases between. Looked up from germline, CDR1 is LGHDT and CDR2 is YNNKEL (reference sequence). CDR3 sequence: CASSQVPGPGFGYTF. CDR3 nucleotide sequence: TGTGCCAGCAGCCAAGTCCCGGGACCTGGCTTTGGCTACACCTTC.

This clonotype came up once. The genes are TRBV9 and TRBJ2-7, with TRBD1 identical over 8 bases. The junction had 6 bases not matched to a gene; V was cut back by 0 bases and J by 4 bases. This CDR3 is built from 15 residues. CDR1 is SGDLS and CDR2 is YYNGEE in the germline V gene. DNA for the CDR3: TGTGCCAGCAGCGTAGCTTCCGGACAGGGTTACGAGCAGTACTTC. It specifies CASSVASGQGYEQYF.

The rearrangement joins TRBV28 to TRBJ2-7, with 10 bases fitting TRBD2. V shed 6 bases, J shed 0 bases, and the junction held 5 bases outside the gene matches. CDR1 and CDR2 (germline): MDHEN, SYDVKM. The CDR3 runs 15 residues. CDR3 in DNA: TGTGCCAGCAGCGCTCTAGCGGGAGCCTCCTACGAGCAGTACTTC. It is translated as CASSALAGASYEQYF.

V usage is TRBV19 and J usage is TRBJ2-7, with D possibly matching TRBD1 (5 bases). Trimming took 3 bases from V and 5 from J, leaving 11 bases between them. CDR3 length: 13 amino acids. In germline, CDR1 is LNHDA, CDR2 SQIVND (reference sequence). The CDR3 spells CASSMGLWDEQYF. The CDR3 region has the DNA TGTGCCAGTAGTATGGGGCTTTGGGACGAGCAGTACTTC. The full variable domain, completed using reference TRBV19 and TRBJ2-7, is DGGITQSPKYLFRKEGQNVTLSCEQNLNHDAMYWYRQDPGQGLRLIYYSQIVNDFQKGDIAEGYSVSREKKESFPLTVTSAQKNPTAFYLCASSMGLWDEQYFGPGTRLTVT.

The chain recombines TRBV7-9 with TRBJ2-1; D gene unclear. CDR3 length: 13 residues. The V gene's germline CDR1 is SEHNR and CDR2 FQNEAQ (reference sequence). Trimming left V 8 bases short and J 1 base short, with 9 bases between. CDR3 nucleotides: TGTGCCAGCGCGGCGGAGTCCTACAATGAGCAGTTCTTC. Residues: CASAAESYNEQFF.

The rearrangement joins TRBV29-1 to TRBJ2-7, with 8 bases identical to TRBD2. CDR1 and CDR2 (germline): SQVTM, ANQGSEA. The CDR3 extends over 12 amino acids. The V segment lost 6 bases and the J segment 4 bases; nucleotides outside the gene matches: 5. DNA for the CDR3: TGCAGCGTGGTTGGACTAGCTTACGAGCAGTACTTC. This codes for CSVVGLAYEQYF.

To note about this clonotype: Mismatch with germline at one junction end may stem from a read error. The gene calls are TRBV3-1 and TRBJ2-7, with no clear D. The length of the CDR3 is 12 residues. CDR1 is LGHDT, CDR2 YNNKEL, per germline (reference sequence). This CDR3 is CASSPHAYEQYF. The CDR3 DNA reads as TGTGCCAGCAGCCCGCACGCCTATGAGCAGTACTTC.

This clonotype was detected once. The chain carries TRBV28 and TRBJ2-1; possible D gene TRBD2, 6 bases. Germline V gives CDR1 MDHEN, CDR2 SYDVKM. This CDR3 contains 16 residues. Deletions cut 6 bases from V and 0 bases from J, with 15 bases between. This chain's CDR3 is CASRPLAGSSYNEQFF. The CDR3 bases are TGTGCCAGCAGGCCTCTTGCGGGAAGCTCCTACAATGAGCAGTTCTTC.

The CDR3 region is CAWGDGHFLNQPQHF. CDR3 DNA sequence: TGTGCCTGGGGGGACGGGCATTTCCTTAATCAGCCCCAGCATTTT. J is TRBJ1-5 and V is TRBV30, with a possible D match to TRBD1 (5 bases). Deletions cut 5 bases from V and 4 bases from J, with 18 bases between. CDR1 is GTSNPN and CDR2 is SVGIG in the germline V gene (reference sequence). The CDR3 loop spans 15 amino acids. Drawing the rest from reference TRBV30 and TRBJ1-5, the complete variable domain is SQTIHQWPATLVQPVGSPLSLECTVEGTSNPNLYWYRQAAGRGLQLLFYSVGIGQISSEVPQNLSASRPQDRQFILSSKKLLLSDSGFYLCAWGDGHFLNQPQHFGDGTRLSIL.

The chain combines TRBV2 with TRBJ2-7, with D tentatively TRBD2 (6 bases). Per germline, CDR1 SNHLY and CDR2 FYNNEI. The CDR3 contains 12 residues. Trimming shortened V by 7 bases and J by 5 bases, and 12 bases separated the two germline ends. In DNA, the CDR3 is TGTGCCAGCAAAGGAGGGGTGAACGAGCAGTACTTC. This gives the protein CASKGGVNEQYF.

This chain joins TRBV6-5 and TRBJ1-2, with 10 bases matching TRBD1. The V gene's germline CDR1 is MNHEY and CDR2 SVGAGI. V shed 4 bases and J 2 bases; nucleotides not matched to a gene: 4. The CDR3 has 15 residues. The CDR3 DNA reads TGTGCCAGCAGTTCCAGGACAGGGGGGAACTATGGCTACACCTTC. It encodes CASSSRTGGNYGYTF.

This rearrangement joins TRBV12-3 or TRBV12-4 to TRBJ2-7; 11 bases line up with TRBD2. The V and J ends lost 5 bases and 5 bases, in that order; junction bases with no gene match: 8. The CDR3 contains 15 residues. The CDR3 sequence is CASSTTSGSSHEQYF. CDR3 DNA: TGTGCCAGCAGTACCACTAGCGGGAGTTCCCACGAGCAGTACTTC.

V usage is TRBV27 and J usage is TRBJ2-7, with a possible D match to TRBD2 (6 bases). Deletions cut 4 bases from V and 3 bases from J, with 10 bases between. This CDR3 comprises 13 residues. Germline V lookup: CDR1 MNHEY, CDR2 SMNVEV (reference sequence). The CDR3 here is CASSWRGSYEQYF. CDR3 bases: TGTGCCAGCAGTTGGAGGGGTAGCTACGAGCAGTACTTC.

The V gene is TRBV20-1, the J gene TRBJ2-3; D gene ambiguous. The CDR3 is made up of 16 amino acids. The germline V gene encodes CDR1 DFQATT and CDR2 SNEGSKA (reference sequence). The V and J ends lost 0 bases and 0 bases respectively, with 13 bases between them. CDR3 loop: CSARDRTASSTDTQYF. DNA of the CDR3: TGCAGTGCTAGAGATCGCACGGCATCAAGCACAGATACGCAGTATTTT.

The chain carries TRBV6-2 or TRBV6-3 and TRBJ2-1; 8 bases agree with TRBD2. The CDR3 runs 14 residues. Germline CDR1 MNHEY, CDR2 SVGEGT. The trim removed 6 bases at V and 8 bases at J, leaving 9 bases unmatched. The CDR3 sequence: CASSPGGTVDEQFF. In DNA form, the CDR3 reads TGTGCCAGCAGCCCGGGAGGGACTGTTGATGAGCAGTTCTTC.

The chain joins TRBV29-1 to TRBJ2-7; TRBD2 is a possible D gene (5 bases). V was pared by 6 bases and J by 3 bases, with 15 bases between. Germline V gene sequence: CDR1 SQVTM, CDR2 ANQGSEA. The CDR3 length is 13 residues. This chain's CDR3 is CSVRPADDYEQYF. CDR3 bases: TGCAGCGTCCGACCAGCGGACGACTACGAGCAGTACTTC.

This clonotype showed up just once. The V call is TRBV14, the J call TRBJ1-2; D uncertain. In germline, CDR1 is SGHDN, CDR2 FVKESK. The CDR3 consists of 14 residues. V dropped 3 bases and J dropped 6 bases, with 14 bases sitting between them. The DNA for the CDR3 is TGTGCCAGCAGCCAGTATGAAGAGCGTCATGGCTACACCTTC. Its translation: CASSQYEERHGYTF.

V is TRBV27 and J is TRBJ1-5; 7 bases are shared with TRBD1. In germline, CDR1 is MNHEY, CDR2 SMNVEV (reference sequence). The CDR3 loop spans 17 amino acids. V dropped 5 bases and J dropped 0; count of bases not matched to a gene: 10. The CDR3 DNA follows: TGTGCCAGCAGTCCGCTAGCGGACAGGACTAGCAATCAGCCCCAGCATTTT. It yields the protein CASSPLADRTSNQPQHF.

The V gene is TRBV4-1, the J gene TRBJ1-1; perhaps TRBD1 as D (5 bases). Trimming left V 1 base short and J 6 bases short, with 15 bases between. CDR1 is MGHRA and CDR2 is YSYEKL in the germline V gene. The CDR3 covers 15 residues. CDR3 in DNA: TGCGCCAGCAGCCAAGGTCAGGGCCCGATTGCTGAAGCTTTCTTT. Encoded protein: CASSQGQGPIAEAFF.

The V gene is TRBV7-9, the J gene TRBJ1-1, with no clear D. Germline lookup yields CDR1 SEHNR and CDR2 FQNEAQ (reference sequence). The CDR3 is 12 residues long. V gave up 1 base and J gave up 9 bases, with 9 bases separating them. The CDR3 DNA reads TGTGCCAGCAGCTTAGAGTCAGCCCAAGCTTTCTTT. This translates into CASSLESAQAFF.

The chain employs TRBV29-1 and TRBJ1-1; tentatively, D is TRBD1 (5 bases). The V gene lost 2 bases and the J gene lost 0 bases, with 13 bases spanning the gap. Germline CDR1 is SQVTM and CDR2 is ANQGSEA. There are 15 residues in the CDR3. DNA for the CDR3: TGCAGCGTTGAATCTGGACACCTAATGAACACTGAAGCTTTCTTT. This translates into CSVESGHLMNTEAFF. Drawing the rest from reference TRBV29-1 and TRBJ1-1, the complete variable domain is SAVISQKPSRDICQRGTSLTIQCQVDSQVTMMFWYRQQPGQSLTLIATANQGSEATYESGFVIDKFPISRPNLTFSTLTVSNMSPEDSSIYLCSVESGHLMNTEAFFGQGTRLTVV.

This chain uses TRBV5-1 with TRBJ2-7, with TRBD2 identical over 10 bases. CDR3 length equals 14 residues. Germline V gene sequence: CDR1 SGHRS, CDR2 YFSETQ. V shed 6 bases and J 4 bases; nucleotides not matched to a gene: 7. DNA of the CDR3: TGCGCCAGCACCGCCGGGACTAGCGAATACGAGCAGTACTTC. Its protein product is CASTAGTSEYEQYF.

The rearrangement joins TRBV29-1 to TRBJ1-2; TRBD1 aligns across 7 bases. The CDR3 is 11 amino acids. V was clipped by 6 bases and J by 8 bases; unmatched bases: 6. The germline CDR1 and CDR2 sequences are SQVTM and ANQGSEA. CDR3 nucleotide sequence: TGCAGCGTGGGGACAGCGGGAGGCTACACCTTC. This gives the protein CSVGTAGGYTF.